This TCR beta chain was documented in a study of cytomegalovirus exposure and HLA in healthy donors. Turning to the study itself: Early on, a data release was issued that held roughly 86 million unique TCRs from HLA-typed donors.

The V gene's germline CDR1 is SGHDT and CDR2 YYEEEE. This CDR3 is 14 amino acids long. V lost 4 bases and J 2 bases, leaving 12 bases between the germline ends. This PCR relied on a set of 60 Vbeta primers and 13 Jbeta primers. Original processing notes: A follow-up analysis tallied around 80 million unique TCR beta chains, some 9.9 million shared. Using immunoSEQ multiplex PCR, the repertoire was profiled, and TCRdb retains in-frame clones only, with some absent. V, J and clone size reflect that table, while D and trimming were determined from the DNA. This repertoire shows around 130,000 clones, 80% to 90% found once; its top ten account for 2.5% to 3%. Study-wide results and limits: In vitro work confirmed that a few CMV-associated chains recognize CMV antigens.

Concerning this clone: As yet, its antigen is unknown.

The sequenced sample was PBMCs. This sequence was found in a woman between 18 and 30 years old in good health and CMV-seropositive. The chain employs TRBV5-6 and TRBJ2-5; the D gene is possibly TRBD2 (5 bases). The CDR3 coding sequence is TGTGCCAGCAGCCCCCGGGGAAAGCAAGAGACCCAGTACTTC. Translated: CASSPRGKQETQYF. The full variable domain, rest sourced from reference TRBV5-6 and TRBJ2-5, is DAGVTQSPTHLIKTRGQQVTLRCSPKSGHDTVSWYQQALGQGPQFIFQYYEEEERQRGNFPDRFSGHQFPNYSSELNVNALLLGDSALYLCASSPRGKQETQYFGPGTRLLVL.